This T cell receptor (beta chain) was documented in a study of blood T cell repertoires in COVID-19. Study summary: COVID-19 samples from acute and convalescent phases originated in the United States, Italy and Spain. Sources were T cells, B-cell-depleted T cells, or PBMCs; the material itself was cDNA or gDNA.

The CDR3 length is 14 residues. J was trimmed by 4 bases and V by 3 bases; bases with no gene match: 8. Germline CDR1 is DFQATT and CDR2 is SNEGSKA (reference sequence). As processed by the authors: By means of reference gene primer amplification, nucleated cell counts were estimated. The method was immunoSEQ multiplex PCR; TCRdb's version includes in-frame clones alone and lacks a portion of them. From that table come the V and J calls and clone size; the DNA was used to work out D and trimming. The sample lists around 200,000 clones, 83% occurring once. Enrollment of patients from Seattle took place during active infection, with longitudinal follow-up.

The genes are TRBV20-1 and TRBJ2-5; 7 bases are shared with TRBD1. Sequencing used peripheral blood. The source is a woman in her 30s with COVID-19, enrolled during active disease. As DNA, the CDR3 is TGCAGTGCTAGTCTGCCGAGGGGGCCAGAGACCCAGTACTTC. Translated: CSASLPRGPETQYF.